Listed below are T cell receptor beta chains from one sample, sequenced in a study of T cell responses to AZD1222 COVID-19 vaccine. Sequencing was performed with immunoSEQ multiplex PCR; in TCRdb, only in-frame clones are kept and a portion is missing. The data show fewer than 200,000 clones, approximately 90% seen once. Sequenced material: peripheral blood, taken on day 0 of AZD1222 vaccination. Receptors originate from an adult in good health. Both conserved end residues are part of each CDR3. The order of the fields is D gene, clone size, V gene, J gene, CDR3 DNA, CDR3 protein. The D gene is left open where the match is weak. Size is omitted from some rows. Given values are once, few, many or a class for expanded clones.

D gene: NA; clone size: NA; V gene: TRBV5-1; J gene: TRBJ2-2; CDR3 DNA: TGCGCCAGCACCCTGGGGGGAATCACCGGGGAGCTGTTTTTT; CDR3 protein: CASTLGGITGELFF
D gene: NA; clone size: NA; V gene: TRBV4-1; J gene: TRBJ1-4; CDR3 DNA: TGCGCCAGCAGCCAAGGCAACTTACGGAGGGGAAATGAAAAACTGTTTTTT; CDR3 protein: CASSQGNLRRGNEKLFF
D gene: NA; clone size: NA; V gene: TRBV19; J gene: TRBJ1-6; CDR3 DNA: TGTGCCAGTAGTATAGATCGTGGGAATTCACCCCTCCACTTT; CDR3 protein: CASSIDRGNSPLHF
D gene: NA; clone size: NA; V gene: TRBV3-1/TRBV3-2; J gene: TRBJ2-4; CDR3 DNA: TGTGCCAGCAGCCAAGATCATCTGAACATTCAGTACTTC; CDR3 protein: CASSQDHLNIQYF
D gene: NA; clone size: NA; V gene: TRBV28; J gene: TRBJ2-7; CDR3 DNA: TGTGCCAGCAGTATTTTCAGGGGTACCTACGAGCAGTACTTC; CDR3 protein: CASSIFRGTYEQYF
D gene: NA; clone size: NA; V gene: TRBV3-1/TRBV3-2; J gene: TRBJ2-2; CDR3 DNA: TGTGCCAGCAGCCAAGCTTTGGGGGGTCTCGGGCCCGGGGAGCTGTTTTTT; CDR3 protein: CASSQALGGLGPGELFF
D gene: NA; clone size: NA; V gene: TRBV19; J gene: TRBJ2-2; CDR3 DNA: TGTGCCAGTAGAGGAGTGGGTAACACCGGGGAGCTGTTTTTT; CDR3 protein: CASRGVGNTGELFF
D gene: NA; clone size: NA; V gene: TRBV3-1/TRBV3-2; J gene: TRBJ1-5; CDR3 DNA: TGTGCCAGCAGCCAAGGGTGGGGATCTCAGCCCCAGCATTTT; CDR3 protein: CASSQGWGSQPQHF
D gene: NA; clone size: once; V gene: TRBV25-1; J gene: TRBJ1-5; CDR3 DNA: TGTGCCAGCAGTGAACTTACGGATCGTCAGCCCCAGCATTTT; CDR3 protein: CASSELTDRQPQHF
D gene: TRBD1; clone size: few; V gene: TRBV18; J gene: TRBJ1-1; CDR3 DNA: TGTGCCAGCTCACCACCGAAACAGGGGTTGAACACTGAAGCTTTCTTT; CDR3 protein: CASSPPKQGLNTEAFF
D gene: NA; clone size: NA; V gene: TRBV27; J gene: TRBJ1-1; CDR3 DNA: TGTGCCAGCAGTTTCGGGGGGCTGCTGGACACTGAAGCTTTCTTT; CDR3 protein: CASSFGGLLDTEAFF
D gene: NA; clone size: NA; V gene: TRBV20-1; J gene: TRBJ2-7; CDR3 DNA: TGCAGTGCTAGTCGTATTCTAGGGGCCACCCGCGGAGAGCAGTACTTC; CDR3 protein: CSASRILGATRGEQYF
D gene: NA; clone size: once; V gene: TRBV19; J gene: TRBJ1-5; CDR3 DNA: TGTGCCAGTAGTATAGGCCAGACTAGCAATCAGCCCCAGCATTTT; CDR3 protein: CASSIGQTSNQPQHF
D gene: NA; clone size: NA; V gene: TRBV11-2; J gene: TRBJ2-3; CDR3 DNA: TGTGCCAGCAGCTTAGGAATTGGGGGCTCCTACCGCACAGATACGCAGTATTTT; CDR3 protein: CASSLGIGGSYRTDTQYF
D gene: TRBD2; clone size: NA; V gene: TRBV6-2/TRBV6-3; J gene: TRBJ2-2; CDR3 DNA: TGTGCCAGCAGTTACTCCTCGGGGGGGTCCGGGGAGCTGTTTTTT; CDR3 protein: CASSYSSGGSGELFF
D gene: NA; clone size: once; V gene: TRBV19; J gene: TRBJ2-7; CDR3 DNA: TGTGCCAGTAGTATCCACCGAGGCAGGGATTCGTACGAGCAGTACTTC; CDR3 protein: CASSIHRGRDSYEQYF
D gene: NA; clone size: NA; V gene: TRBV11-3; J gene: TRBJ2-5; CDR3 DNA: TGTGCCAGCAGCCCGGGACCAGTAGAGACCCAGTACTTC; CDR3 protein: CASSPGPVETQYF
D gene: NA; clone size: NA; V gene: TRBV3-1/TRBV3-2; J gene: TRBJ1-2; CDR3 DNA: TGTGCCAGCAGCCTCAAGGTTCATGGCTACACCTTC; CDR3 protein: CASSLKVHGYTF
D gene: TRBD1; clone size: once; V gene: TRBV9; J gene: TRBJ2-7; CDR3 DNA: TGTGCCAGCAGCGTAGGAGACAGGGGCGAGCAGTACTTC; CDR3 protein: CASSVGDRGEQYF
D gene: TRBD1; clone size: NA; V gene: TRBV6-1; J gene: TRBJ1-2; CDR3 DNA: TGTGCCAGCAGTGAAAGCTACAGGGGCTATGGCTACACCTTC; CDR3 protein: CASSESYRGYGYTF
D gene: NA; clone size: NA; V gene: TRBV6-2/TRBV6-3; J gene: TRBJ2-5; CDR3 DNA: TGTGCCAGCAGTTTCAGTAGCTGGGAGACCCAGTACTTC; CDR3 protein: CASSFSSWETQYF
D gene: TRBD1; clone size: NA; V gene: TRBV24-1; J gene: TRBJ2-2; CDR3 DNA: TGTGCCACCAGTGATTGGGGGACAGGGAACACCGGGGAGCTGTTTTTT; CDR3 protein: CATSDWGTGNTGELFF
D gene: TRBD1; clone size: NA; V gene: TRBV9; J gene: TRBJ1-4; CDR3 DNA: TGTGCCAGCGGAAGGACAGGCCCCAATGAAAAACTGTTTTTT; CDR3 protein: CASGRTGPNEKLFF
D gene: NA; clone size: NA; V gene: TRBV3-1/TRBV3-2; J gene: TRBJ2-5; CDR3 DNA: TGTGCCAGCAGCTCCCAGCGGACCCAAGAGACCCAGTACTTC; CDR3 protein: CASSSQRTQETQYF
D gene: TRBD2; clone size: NA; V gene: TRBV19; J gene: TRBJ2-1; CDR3 DNA: TGTGCCACTAGTTGGGGGACTACCTCCTACAATGAGCAGTTCTTC; CDR3 protein: CATSWGTTSYNEQFF
D gene: NA; clone size: NA; V gene: TRBV18; J gene: TRBJ1-5; CDR3 DNA: TGTGCCAGCTCACCTGGGCAGGGAGGGCAGCCCCAGCATTTT; CDR3 protein: CASSPGQGGQPQHF
D gene: NA; clone size: NA; V gene: TRBV6-6; J gene: TRBJ2-7; CDR3 DNA: TGTGCCAGCAGTTACTCGGGGGGCAGTGGTTCCTACGAGCAGTACTTC; CDR3 protein: CASSYSGGSGSYEQYF
D gene: NA; clone size: once; V gene: TRBV19; J gene: TRBJ1-2; CDR3 DNA: TGTGCCAGTAGTATAGAACCAGGGTATGGCTACACCTTC; CDR3 protein: CASSIEPGYGYTF
D gene: TRBD2; clone size: NA; V gene: TRBV4-2; J gene: TRBJ2-1; CDR3 DNA: TGTGCCAGCAGCCAAGACCCACTCCTAGCGGGGTCCTACAATGAGCAGTTCTTC; CDR3 protein: CASSQDPLLAGSYNEQFF
D gene: NA; clone size: NA; V gene: TRBV11-3; J gene: TRBJ1-2; CDR3 DNA: TGTGCCAGCTTGTCTGGCTACACCTTC; CDR3 protein: CASLSGYTF
D gene: NA; clone size: NA; V gene: TRBV4-2; J gene: TRBJ2-1; CDR3 DNA: TGTGCCAGCAGCCAAGGTCGAGATAATGAGCAGTTCTTC; CDR3 protein: CASSQGRDNEQFF
D gene: NA; clone size: NA; V gene: TRBV6-1; J gene: TRBJ1-5; CDR3 DNA: TGTGCCAGCAGTGAAGCAACCAATCAGCCCCAGCATTTT; CDR3 protein: CASSEATNQPQHF
D gene: NA; clone size: NA; V gene: TRBV30; J gene: TRBJ2-5; CDR3 DNA: TGTGCCTGGAGTGTGAAAGCCCACCAAGAGACCCAGTACTTC; CDR3 protein: CAWSVKAHQETQYF
D gene: NA; clone size: NA; V gene: TRBV10-3; J gene: TRBJ2-1; CDR3 DNA: TGTGCCATCCGGGACGGATACAATGAGCAGTTCTTC; CDR3 protein: CAIRDGYNEQFF
D gene: NA; clone size: NA; V gene: TRBV4-1; J gene: TRBJ1-5; CDR3 DNA: TGCGCCAGCAGCCAAGGTTCAGGGAGGGAGATTCAGCCCCAGCATTTT; CDR3 protein: CASSQGSGREIQPQHF
D gene: NA; clone size: NA; V gene: TRBV2; J gene: TRBJ2-5; CDR3 DNA: TGTGCCAGCAGTGTACGCCCTGGAGAGACCCAGTACTTC; CDR3 protein: CASSVRPGETQYF
D gene: NA; clone size: NA; V gene: TRBV7-8; J gene: TRBJ1-5; CDR3 DNA: TGTGCCAGCAGCTTACAGGGACAGCCCCAGCATTTT; CDR3 protein: CASSLQGQPQHF
D gene: NA; clone size: NA; V gene: TRBV10-1; J gene: TRBJ1-2; CDR3 DNA: TGCGCCAGCAGTGCGGGACTGAACTATGGCTACACCTTC; CDR3 protein: CASSAGLNYGYTF
D gene: NA; clone size: NA; V gene: TRBV7-3; J gene: TRBJ1-1; CDR3 DNA: TGTGCCAGCAGCGACCGACGGGGTAACACTGAAGCTTTCTTT; CDR3 protein: CASSDRRGNTEAFF
D gene: NA; clone size: NA; V gene: TRBV19; J gene: TRBJ1-5; CDR3 DNA: TGTGCCAGTAGTATTCCTACTCCCCTAGGGAATCAGCCCCAGCATTTT; CDR3 protein: CASSIPTPLGNQPQHF
D gene: NA; clone size: NA; V gene: TRBV19; J gene: TRBJ1-4; CDR3 DNA: TGTGCCAGTAGTATAGTCACGGGGAGAATTGAAAAACTGTTTTTT; CDR3 protein: CASSIVTGRIEKLFF
D gene: NA; clone size: NA; V gene: TRBV28; J gene: TRBJ2-1; CDR3 DNA: TGTGCCAAATATCGGGAGCAGTTCTTC; CDR3 protein: CAKYREQFF
D gene: NA; clone size: NA; V gene: TRBV11-1; J gene: TRBJ1-1; CDR3 DNA: TGTGCCAGCAGCTTAGTGGGGGAAAACACTGAAGCTTTCTTT; CDR3 protein: CASSLVGENTEAFF
D gene: NA; clone size: NA; V gene: TRBV28; J gene: TRBJ1-5; CDR3 DNA: TGTGCCAGCATGGAGGGAGGTCAGCCCCAGCATTTT; CDR3 protein: CASMEGGQPQHF
D gene: TRBD1; clone size: many; V gene: TRBV19; J gene: TRBJ1-5; CDR3 DNA: TGTGCCAGTAGTCCCGGACCCCAAGGGGGCGGACAGCCCCAGCATTTT; CDR3 protein: CASSPGPQGGGQPQHF